The 21 T cell receptor beta chains below come from one sample, sequenced in a study of T cells in Graves' hyperthyroidism and ophthalmopathy. RNA transcripts provided the source from which TCR beta CDR3 regions were amplified. The TCR CDR3 first-round RT-PCR relied on the HTBI primer set. TCRdb re-analysed the multiplex PCR reads in MiXCR, keeping a single row per CDR3 protein. The sample carries about 600,000 distinct CDR3 sequences, 11% to 15% recorded once. Source material: blood. These receptor sequences come from a woman younger than 35 with Graves' ophthalmopathy.

Ten or more counts support this clonotype. The gene calls are TRBV27 and TRBJ2-3; 8 bases are shared with TRBD1. CDR1 and CDR2 from the germline V gene are MNHEY and SMNVEV (reference sequence). This CDR3 is 17 amino acids long. V was pared by 5 bases and J by 1 base, with 11 bases of the junction left unmatched. The CDR3 spells CASSTWDRPRGTDTQYF. The CDR3 DNA reads as TGTGCCAGCAGTACCTGGGACAGGCCACGGGGCACAGATACGCAGTATTTT.

This clonotype has ten or more counts. The V and J genes are TRBV27 and TRBJ2-7, with 8 bases fitting TRBD1. Germline CDR1 MNHEY, CDR2 SMNVEV (reference sequence). The V and J ends lost 4 bases and 0 bases, in that order; junction bases with no gene match: 2. This CDR3 has 14 residues. The CDR3, as DNA: TGTGCCAGCAGTTGGACAGGGCGCTCCTACGAGCAGTACTTC. Its protein product is CASSWTGRSYEQYF.

This clonotype was detected many times. The V call is TRBV7-3, the J call TRBJ2-1, with D possibly matching TRBD2 (6 bases). CDR3 length: 15 residues. Germline-derived CDR1 and CDR2 are SGHTA and FQGTGA. Deletions cut 5 bases from V and 5 bases from J, with 16 bases between. The CDR3 nucleotides read TGTGCCAGCAGCCTCGGCAATAGCGGTAACAATGAGCAGTTCTTC. Translated: CASSLGNSGNNEQFF. Based on the CDR3 plus reference TRBV7-3 and TRBJ2-1, the full variable domain is GAGVSQTPSNKVTEKGKYVELRCDPISGHTALYWYRQSLGQGPEFLIYFQGTGAADDSGLPNDRFFAVRPEGSVSTLKIQRTERGDSAVYLCASSLGNSGNNEQFFGPGTRLTVL.

In this sample, this clonotype turned up many times. The chain uses TRBV6-2 or TRBV6-3 and TRBJ2-2; 11 nucleotides line up with TRBD2. Germline CDR1 is MNHEY and CDR2 is SVGEGT. Trimming cost V 8 bases and J 6 bases; bases outside gene matches: 17. The CDR3 is made up of 18 amino acids. The chain's CDR3 is CASGRGTSGVTRSGELFF. The CDR3 DNA reads TGTGCCAGCGGACGAGGGACTAGCGGCGTCACTCGTTCCGGGGAGCTGTTTTTT.

Worth noting for this clonotype: Given a much more abundant clone one base away, this may be a read error. V gene TRBV5-1 combines with J gene TRBJ1-1, with 7 bases identical to TRBD1. The CDR3 sequence is 16 residues long. Germline V CDR1 and CDR2: SGHRS, YFSETQ. The CDR3 reads CASSNRGHGMNTEASF. The CDR3, as DNA: TGCGCCAGCAGCAACAGGGGACACGGCATGAACACTGAAGCTTCCTTT.

This clonotype has a count of ten or more. The V call is TRBV6-1, the J call TRBJ2-6; D gene ambiguous. V lost 2 bases, J lost 0 bases, and 5 bases lay in between. The V gene's germline CDR1 is MNHNS and CDR2 SASEGT. The CDR3 runs 15 residues. CDR3 sequence reads: CASSERFSGANVLTF. The CDR3 DNA follows: TGTGCCAGCAGTGAACGGTTCTCTGGGGCCAACGTCCTGACTTTC.

This clonotype occurred many times. This rearrangement joins TRBV12-3 or TRBV12-4 to TRBJ2-7, with 8 nucleotides matching TRBD1. Unmatched junction bases numbered 5, after V lost 8 bases and J lost 5 bases. CDR3 size: 12 residues. The CDR3 coding sequence is TGTGCCAGCCTGGACAGGGTAGACGAGCAGTACTTC. Translating gives CASLDRVDEQYF.

This clonotype occurred many times. The rearrangement links TRBV11-3 to TRBJ2-2, with TRBD1 identical over 9 bases. V dropped 4 bases and J dropped 4; count of bases not matched to a gene: 4. The germline gives CDR1 SGHNT, CDR2 YENEEA. CDR3 length: 15 amino acids. CDR3 amino acids: CASSSGTGFTGELFF. CDR3 sequence (DNA): TGTGCCAGCAGCTCCGGGACAGGGTTCACCGGGGAGCTGTTTTTT.

CDR3 bases: TGTGCCAGCAGCTTAGGATCCAGGGGTGGGAACACTGAAGCTTTCTTT. Translation: CASSLGSRGGNTEAFF. J is TRBJ1-1 and V is TRBV7-8; D is possibly TRBD1 (6 bases). The germline V gene encodes CDR1 SGHVS and CDR2 FQNEAQ. CDR3 length equals 16 residues. Trimming left V 1 base short and J 1 base short, with 13 bases between.

This clonotype has just one count. This chain joins TRBV7-3 and TRBJ2-6, with a weak D call TRBD1 (6 bases). V dropped 5 bases and J dropped 3 bases, with 14 bases sitting between them. The germline V gene has CDR1 SGHTA and CDR2 FQGTGA. This CDR3 comprises 16 residues. The CDR3 sequence: CASSQVGANGANVLTF. The CDR3 coding sequence is TGTGCCAGCAGCCAAGTGGGGGCGAATGGGGCCAACGTCCTGACTTTC.

There are many counts of this clonotype. V is TRBV6-1 and J is TRBJ2-3, with 10 bases identical to TRBD2. The trim removed 4 bases at V and 3 bases at J, leaving 7 bases unmatched. The CDR3 spans 16 residues. CDR1 MNHNS and CDR2 SASEGT come from the germline V gene. In DNA form, the CDR3 reads TGTGCCAGCAGTGCCCATAGCGGGAGGCTGACAGATACGCAGTATTTT. It codes for CASSAHSGRLTDTQYF.

Comments on this clonotype: A junction boundary mismatches the germline segment, possibly from a read error. This chain connects TRBV11-2 to TRBJ2-7; tentative D call: TRBD2 (6 bases). Germline assignment: CDR1 SGHAT and CDR2 FQNNGV. This CDR3 has 15 amino acids. This CDR3 is CASSPGALSSYKQYF. The CDR3 DNA reads as TGTGCCAGCAGCCCGGGAGCCCTTAGCTCCTACAAGCAGTACTTC.

This clonotype was seen many times. The J gene is TRBJ2-3, the V gene TRBV12-5; tentatively, D is TRBD1 or TRBD2 (5 bases each). Trimming left V 9 bases short and J 2 bases short, with 18 bases between. Per germline, CDR1 LGHNT and CDR2 FRNRAP. CDR3 length: 15 residues. In DNA, the CDR3 is TGTGCTAGCGCTCCCAATGGGGACCCCACAGATACGCAGTATTTT. Its protein product is CASAPNGDPTDTQYF.

This clonotype occurred many times. V and J are TRBV12-3 or TRBV12-4 and TRBJ2-7; a possible D gene is TRBD1 (5 bases). Trimming took off 7 bases at V and 6 bases at J, with 19 bases between the two ends. The CDR3 is made up of 14 amino acids. The CDR3 protein is CASTLWGSDAEQYF. The DNA for the CDR3 is TGTGCCAGCACCCTCTGGGGCTCGGACGCCGAGCAGTACTTC.

This clonotype occurred many times. The rearrangement links TRBV6-6 to TRBJ2-1, with 14 bases identical to TRBD2. The CDR3 consists of 16 residues. The V and J ends lost 0 bases and 10 bases, in that order; junction bases with no gene match: 5. The germline V gene has CDR1 MNHNY and CDR2 SVGAGI (reference sequence). In DNA, the CDR3 is TGTGCCAGCAGTTACTCGGAGGGACTAGCGGGAGTCGAGCAGTTCTTC. Protein sequence: CASSYSEGLAGVEQFF.

This clonotype has a count of ten or more. The chain couples TRBV2 to TRBJ2-1, with TRBD2 matching 7 bases. Germline V gene data show CDR1 as SNHLY and CDR2 as FYNNEI. The CDR3 extends over 12 amino acids. The V segment lost 11 bases and the J segment 5 bases; nucleotides outside the gene matches: 6. The CDR3 spells CAHSGGHNEQFF. Here the CDR3 DNA reads TGTGCCCATTCGGGGGGACACAATGAGCAGTTCTTC.

Worth noting for this clonotype: This may come from a read error, since a much larger clone is one base off. The chain combines TRBV24-1 with TRBJ2-7; D remains ambiguous. Per the germline V gene, CDR1 is KGHDR and CDR2 is SFDVKD. The CDR3 is made up of 16 amino acids. Trimming stripped 0 bases from V and 2 bases from J, with 13 bases between. The DNA for the CDR3 is TGTGCCACCAGTGATTTGCCAGGATCTTGCCCCTACGAGCAGTACTTC. This codes for CATSDLPGSCPYEQYF.

The chain links TRBV27 to TRBJ1-2; tentative D call: TRBD1 (5 bases). V lost 2 bases, J lost 4 bases, and 11 bases lay in between. The CDR3 runs to 14 residues. CDR1 MNHEY and CDR2 SMNVEV come from the germline V gene (reference sequence). In DNA, the CDR3 is TGTGCCAGCAGTTTAGTGGCAGGGATCTATGGCTACACCTTC. Protein sequence: CASSLVAGIYGYTF.

This clonotype was detected ten times or more. The chain combines TRBV7-9 with TRBJ1-1; maybe TRBD1 (6 bases). V was cut by 5 bases and J by 7 bases, with 14 bases left in between. CDR1 is SEHNR, CDR2 FQNEAQ, per germline (reference sequence). The CDR3 has 13 residues. The CDR3 reads CASSPSGHLEAFF. CDR3 in DNA: TGTGCCAGCAGCCCCTCGGGACACCTTGAAGCTTTCTTT.

J is TRBJ1-1 and V is TRBV10-2; perhaps TRBD1 as D (5 bases). Looked up from germline, CDR1 is WSHSY and CDR2 is SAAADI. V shed 10 bases and J shed 4 bases, with 13 bases lying between them. This CDR3 region has 12 residues. CDR3 protein: CATGGGTTEAFF. Written as DNA, the CDR3 is TGCGCCACGGGCGGAGGGACCACTGAAGCTTTCTTT.

This clonotype was detected ten times or more. The rearrangement joins TRBV6-2 or TRBV6-3 to TRBJ1-6; 9 bases fit TRBD1. CDR1 MNHEY and CDR2 SVGEGT come from the germline V gene. The CDR3 sequence is 15 residues long. The V gene end was trimmed by 6 bases and the J gene end by 10 bases; junction bases not matched to a gene: 10. CDR3 in amino acids: CASSPIPTGGSPLHF. For the CDR3, the DNA is TGTGCCAGCAGCCCAATACCGACAGGGGGATCACCCCTCCACTTT.